This T cell receptor beta chain was identified in a study of cytomegalovirus exposure and HLA in healthy donors. Study-wide results and limits: A later analysis showed that HLA-associated TCR beta chains had undergone more clonal expansion than equally common others.

Concerning this clone itself: Its antigen is not identified.

V dropped 1 base and J dropped 4; count of bases not matched to a gene: 7. Looked up from germline, CDR1 is SGHDN and CDR2 is FVKESK. The CDR3 is made up of 16 amino acids. The PCR used 60 Vbeta and 13 Jbeta primers. The protocol was immunoSEQ multiplex PCR, while the TCRdb copy is restricted to in-frame clones and leaves out a portion. Recorded here are about 160,000 clones; the top ten clones represent 1.3%. The sequenced material came from PBMCs. The receptor comes from a woman in her sixties in good health and CMV-seronegative. The chain is built from TRBV14 and TRBJ2-3, with TRBD2 identical over 8 bases. The CDR3 here is CASSQVTGGLSDTQYF. DNA of the CDR3: TGTGCCAGCAGCCAAGTGACGGGAGGGCTGTCAGATACGCAGTATTTT.